Listed below are T cell receptor beta chains from one sample, sequenced in a study of T cell repertoires in cytomegalovirus infection. TCRdb analysed the reads with MiXCR anew, one entry per CDR3 protein. This sample has fewer than 550,000 distinct CDR3 sequences, with approximately 11% found just once. The material sequenced was PBMCs. These TCRs come from a human donor in good health (CMV status not recorded). Some clones in this sample may be carry-over from other donors' samples. CDR3s include the opening cysteine and the closing phenylalanine or tryptophan. The D gene is left open where the match is weak. Not every row has a clone size; where given, it reads once, few, many or a size class.

J,size,V,D,DNA,CDR3
TRBJ2-2,few,TRBV19,-,TGTGCCAGTACTAAGAGGGCCAGTGACGGGGAGCTGTTTTTT,CASTKRASDGELFF
TRBJ1-2,many,TRBV7-8,TRBD1,TGTGCCAGCAGCTTAGTCAGGGGGGAGAACTATGGCTACACCTTC,CASSLVRGENYGYTF
TRBJ2-7,many,TRBV7-8,-,TGTGCCAGCAGCCAATCACCCTCCTACGAGCAGTACTTC,CASSQSPSYEQYF
TRBJ2-3,few,TRBV5-1,-,TGCGCCAGCAGCTCTCCGGGACTGCAGTATTTT,CASSSPGLQYF
TRBJ1-5,-,TRBV7-9,-,TGTGCCAGCAGCGGGTGGGGGCGTGGGAAGGGCAATCAGCCCCAGCATTTT,CASSGWGRGKGNQPQHF
TRBJ2-7,-,TRBV3-1,-,TGTGCCAGCAGCCAAGGCTATCGTCCCGAGCAGTACTTC,CASSQGYRPEQYF
TRBJ2-7,-,TRBV7-6,-,TGTGCCAGCAGCTTGCAATCCAGGCTTTCACCCGTGGAGCAGTACTTC,CASSLQSRLSPVEQYF
TRBJ2-1,-,TRBV9,TRBD2,TGTGCCAGCAGCGTAGCTACAATGGGGCGGGGGGCAGTCGATGAGCAGTTCTTC,CASSVATMGRGAVDEQFF
TRBJ2-3,-,TRBV20-1,TRBD2,TGCAGTGCTAGAGATACTAGCGGGGGGGGGTGGGGCACAGATACGCAGTATTTT,CSARDTSGGGWGTDTQYF
TRBJ2-1,many,TRBV11-3,-,TGTGCCAGCAGTCCGAGATTAAGCTCCTACAATGAGCAGTTCTTC,CASSPRLSSYNEQFF
TRBJ1-1,few,TRBV19,TRBD1,TGTGCCAGTAGTACAGGGGGGTACAGGGCACAGGGGAACACTGAAGCTTTCTTT,CASSTGGYRAQGNTEAFF
TRBJ2-6,many,TRBV7-2,-,TGTGCCAGCAGCTTAGGGAAGCAGGGTCTAGATGGGGCCAACGTCCTGACTTTC,CASSLGKQGLDGANVLTF
TRBJ2-1,many,TRBV19,-,TGTGCCAGTACCCCTACTGGCAGCTCCTACAATGAGCAGTTCTTC,CASTPTGSSYNEQFF
TRBJ1-2,many,TRBV12-3/TRBV12-4,TRBD1,TGTGCCAGCAGCGGACAGGGGAGAAGCTATGGCTACACCTTC,CASSGQGRSYGYTF